The 28 T cell receptor beta chains in this list originate from one sample, sequenced in a study of blood T cell repertoires in COVID-19. Clones were read by immunoSEQ multiplex PCR, and TCRdb kept only the in-frame ones, dropping some. This repertoire shows about 110,000 clones, 70% to 90% found once; its top ten account for 1.1%. The sample was peripheral blood. These receptors were obtained from a human donor in a cohort sampled during active COVID-19.

A single count supports this clone. The chain combines TRBV4-1 with TRBJ1-2, with D perhaps matching TRBD1 (5 bases). Germline CDR1 MGHRA, CDR2 YSYEKL. The CDR3 is 15 amino acids. The V end was cut by 1 base, the J end by 0 bases, with 9 bases between. This CDR3 is CASSQGTRANYGYTF. CDR3 bases: TGCGCCAGCAGCCAAGGGACCAGGGCTAACTATGGCTACACCTTC.

This chain uses TRBV4-2 with TRBJ2-4; a possible D gene is TRBD1 (7 bases). The germline CDR1 and CDR2 sequences are LGHNA and YNFKEQ. With 3 bases removed from V and 0 bases from J, the gap between germline ends came to 30 bases. The CDR3 has 22 residues. The CDR3 region is CASSHPLGAGGFGPLAKNIQYF. CDR3 sequence (DNA): TGTGCCAGCAGCCACCCCCTAGGAGCAGGGGGGTTCGGCCCATTAGCCAAAAACATTCAGTACTTC.

This clone showed up just a few times. This sequence joins TRBV7-2 and TRBJ2-1; TRBD2 agrees at 11 bases. In germline, CDR1 is SGHTA, CDR2 FQGNSA. Trimming cost V 3 bases and J 8 bases; bases outside gene matches: 6. CDR3 length: 15 amino acids. For the CDR3, the DNA is TGTGCCAGCAGCTTTAGCGGGGGGGCTATGGATGAGCAGTTCTTC. Protein product: CASSFSGGAMDEQFF.

The chain recombines TRBV7-9 with TRBJ1-2, with D perhaps TRBD1 (5 bases). V lost 0 bases and J lost 1, with 12 bases in between. Germline CDR1 and CDR2: SEHNR and FQNEAQ (reference sequence). This CDR3 has 16 residues. DNA for the CDR3: TGTGCCAGCAGCTTAGCACAGGCTGTAATTAACTATGGCTACACCTTC. Protein: CASSLAQAVINYGYTF. Full variable domain (remainder filled in from reference TRBV7-9 and TRBJ1-2): DTGVSQNPRHKITKRGQNVTFRCDPISEHNRLYWYRQTLGQGPEFLTYFQNEAQLEKSRLLSDRFSAERPKGSFSTLEIQRTEQGDSAMYLCASSLAQAVINYGYTFGSGTRLTVV.

The J gene is TRBJ1-3, the V gene TRBV7-2; 7 nucleotides match TRBD1. Germline values: CDR1 SGHTA, CDR2 FQGNSA. J lost 2 bases, V lost 2 bases, and 3 bases had no gene match. This CDR3 contains 15 residues. The CDR3 sequence is CASSLMTGTGNTIYF. The CDR3 DNA reads TGTGCCAGCAGCTTAATGACAGGGACTGGAAACACCATATATTTT.

J is TRBJ2-7 and V is TRBV5-1; the D gene is possibly TRBD2 (6 bases). V shed 5 bases and J shed 9 bases, with 18 bases lying between them. The CDR3 consists of 13 residues. Germline V gene lookup returns CDR1 SGHRS and CDR2 YFSETQ. In nucleotides, the CDR3 is TGCGCCAGCAGTCTGAGACTAGGAGGCGGGCAGTACTTC. As protein: CASSLRLGGGQYF.

The rearrangement joins TRBV18 to TRBJ2-5; D is perhaps TRBD1 (6 bases). The CDR3 totals 13 residues. V was clipped by 6 bases and J by 5 bases, with 13 bases between them. The V gene's germline CDR1 is KGHSH and CDR2 LQKENI. The CDR3 spells CASSRPGVETQYF. The CDR3 DNA reads as TGTGCCAGCTCTAGACCAGGGGTTGAGACCCAGTACTTC.

The chain has TRBV9 and TRBJ2-1, with TRBD1 as a possible D gene (5 bases). Per the germline V gene, CDR1 is SGDLS and CDR2 is YYNGEE. This CDR3 is 18 amino acids long. The ends were cut back, 5 bases at V and 0 bases at J, with 21 bases in the middle. The CDR3 reads CASRQGGATQSSYNEQFF. The CDR3 bases are TGTGCCAGCAGGCAGGGTGGTGCGACGCAAAGCTCCTACAATGAGCAGTTCTTC.

The chain carries TRBV9 and TRBJ2-3, with TRBD1 as a possible D gene (5 bases). CDR1 is SGDLS and CDR2 is YYNGEE in the germline V gene. V dropped 3 bases and J dropped 0 bases, with 8 bases sitting between them. CDR3 length: 14 residues. CDR3 DNA sequence: TGTGCCAGCAGCGGACAGCCCAGCACAGATACGCAGTATTTT. Amino acid sequence: CASSGQPSTDTQYF.

The V and J genes are TRBV21-1 and TRBJ2-5; no DNA check was done on the table's D call, TRBD2. TRBV21-1 is described as a pseudogene. The CDR3 length is 14 residues. The CDR3 region has the DNA TGTGCCAGCAGCTGCGCGGGTCTCGGGGAGACCCAGTACTTC. Encoded protein: CASSCAGLGETQYF.

This chain joins TRBV7-2 and TRBJ2-6, with 10 bases lining up with TRBD2. CDR1 SGHTA and CDR2 FQGNSA come from the germline V gene. This CDR3 has 18 amino acids. With V trimmed by 5 bases and J by 0 bases, 7 bases remained unmatched. CDR3 nucleotides: TGTGCCAGCAGCCCGAGCGGGAGGGCACACTCTGGGGCCAACGTCCTGACTTTC. It codes for CASSPSGRAHSGANVLTF.

This rearrangement joins TRBV27 to TRBJ2-7, with TRBD2 matching 7 bases. Germline CDR1 MNHEY, CDR2 SMNVEV (reference sequence). With V trimmed by 1 base and J by 6 bases, 9 bases remained unmatched. This CDR3 is built from 15 residues. CDR3 bases: TGTGCCAGCAGTTTATGGGGCAGGGAGGGTTTCGAGCAGTACTTC. Translated: CASSLWGREGFEQYF.

This clone has only one observation. The chain is built from TRBV24-1 and TRBJ2-1, with 10 positions matching TRBD2. The CDR3 covers 17 residues. The J segment lost 6 bases and the V segment lost 3 bases, leaving 10 bases of the junction unmatched. Germline CDR1 KGHDR, CDR2 SFDVKD. The DNA of the CDR3 is TGTGCCACCAGTGATCCTAGCGGGAGTAGGCGGGCCAATGAGCAGTTCTTC. It specifies CATSDPSGSRRANEQFF.

The chain combines TRBV11-3 with TRBJ2-1, with D possibly TRBD2 on 5 matching bases. The CDR3 extends over 17 amino acids. Germline CDR1 and CDR2: SGHNT and YENEEA. V was trimmed by 2 bases and J by 10 bases, leaving 24 bases between them. CDR3 in amino acids: CASSLSQSLSRVREQFF. CDR3 coding DNA: TGTGCCAGCAGCTTATCTCAGTCTCTTTCGCGGGTCCGCGAGCAGTTCTTC. The complete variable domain, with remaining parts taken from reference TRBV11-3 and TRBJ2-1, reads EAGVVQSPRYKIIEKKQPVAFWCNPISGHNTLYWYLQNLGQGPELLIRYENEEAVDDSQLPKDRFSAERLKGVDSTLKIQPAELGDSAVYLCASSLSQSLSRVREQFFGPGTRLTVL.

This chain uses TRBV7-2 with TRBJ2-1; 9 bases align to TRBD2. CDR1 and CDR2 from the germline V gene are SGHTA and FQGNSA. This CDR3 contains 14 residues. V shed 6 bases, J shed 7 bases, and the junction held 7 bases outside the gene matches. The CDR3 nucleotides read TGTGCCAGCAGGAATAGCGGGAGACTGAATGAGCAGTTCTTC. Encoded protein: CASRNSGRLNEQFF.

V and J are TRBV2 and TRBJ1-2; D call uncertain. V lost 4 bases and J 1 base, leaving 7 bases between the germline ends. This CDR3 has 13 residues. Germline CDR1 is SNHLY and CDR2 is FYNNEI. DNA for the CDR3: TGTGCCAGCAGTGCGCAGAATAACTATGGCTACACCTTC. This translates into CASSAQNNYGYTF.

The CDR3 reads CASSLGQALNYGYTF. The CDR3 nucleotides read TGTGCCAGCAGCCTGGGACAGGCATTAAACTATGGCTACACCTTC. This rearrangement joins TRBV5-4 to TRBJ1-2, with 8 bases that match TRBD1. The trim removed 4 bases at V and 2 bases at J, leaving 7 bases unmatched. The V gene's germline CDR1 is SGHNT and CDR2 YYREEE (reference sequence). The CDR3 is 15 amino acids.

The V gene is TRBV27, the J gene TRBJ2-1, with TRBD1 identical over 10 bases. CDR1 is MNHEY, CDR2 SMNVEV, per germline (reference sequence). CDR3 length equals 14 residues. The V gene end was trimmed by 5 bases and the J gene end by 6 bases; junction bases not matched to a gene: 4. CDR3 nucleotide sequence: TGTGCCAGCAGTCCTCGGACAGGGGGCAATGAGCAGTTCTTC. It codes for CASSPRTGGNEQFF.

A single count supports this clone. The chain has TRBV5-5 and TRBJ1-3; the D gene is possibly TRBD1 (6 bases). Germline CDR1 SGHKS, CDR2 YYEKEE (reference sequence). This CDR3 is built from 15 residues. V lost 4 bases and J 5 bases, leaving 16 bases between the germline ends. CDR3 sequence (DNA): TGTGCCAGCAGCGTGGGGCTCCAGGGGAGAAACACCATATATTTT. Translated, it gives CASSVGLQGRNTIYF. The whole variable domain, remainder taken from reference TRBV5-5 and TRBJ1-3, is DAGVTQSPTHLIKTRGQQVTLRCSPISGHKSVSWYQQVLGQGPQFIFQYYEKEERGRGNFPDRFSARQFPNYSSELNVNALLLGDSALYLCASSVGLQGRNTIYFGEGSWLTVV.

This CDR3 reads CASSLVAWTSGPGAQYF. As DNA, the CDR3 is TGTGCCAGCAGCTTAGTCGCTTGGACTAGCGGCCCGGGGGCCCAGTACTTC. V gene TRBV7-2 combines with J gene TRBJ2-5, with 10 bases that match TRBD2. V trimming: 1 base; J trimming: 9 bases; junction bases outside the gene matches: 14. Germline CDR1 is SGHTA and CDR2 is FQGNSA. The CDR3 totals 17 residues.

The CDR3 bases are TGTGCCAGCTCTCGGACTAGCGGAAGCAATGAGCAGTTCTTC. Translating gives CASSRTSGSNEQFF. The genes are TRBV27 and TRBJ2-1; TRBD2 agrees at 10 bases. V lost 8 bases and J lost 6; bases outside the gene matches: 7. The CDR3 loop spans 14 amino acids. The germline CDR1 and CDR2 sequences are MNHEY and SMNVEV (reference sequence).

This clone was seen once. The chain employs TRBV24-1 and TRBJ2-3, with a tentative D call TRBD1 (5 bases). V was clipped by 10 bases and J by 5 bases, with 15 bases between them. The CDR3 is made up of 13 amino acids. Germline CDR1 KGHDR, CDR2 SFDVKD. The CDR3 here is CATGSWGLDTQYF. CDR3 nucleotides: TGTGCCACTGGAAGTTGGGGCCTAGATACGCAGTATTTT.

This clone was observed a single time. V usage is TRBV27 and J usage is TRBJ2-3, with D possibly matching TRBD2 (6 bases). The ends were cut back, 0 bases at V and 0 bases at J, with 10 bases in the middle. The V gene's germline CDR1 is MNHEY and CDR2 SMNVEV (reference sequence). This CDR3 comprises 16 residues. The CDR3 DNA sequence: TGTGCCAGCAGTTTATCGGGCGGGGCTAGCACAGATACGCAGTATTTT. Translated: CASSLSGGASTDTQYF.

This chain uses TRBV2 with TRBJ1-3; unclear D gene. Germline V gene data show CDR1 as SNHLY and CDR2 as FYNNEI. This CDR3 is 13 amino acids long. The V end lost 2 bases, the J end lost 4 bases, and 6 bases lay between the germline ends. DNA of the CDR3: TGTGCCAGCAGTGAAAGCGGGGGAAACACCATATATTTT. Its translation is CASSESGGNTIYF.

The chain carries TRBV6-6 and TRBJ2-2, with D possibly being TRBD2 (5 bases). Looked up from germline, CDR1 is MNHNY and CDR2 is SVGAGI (reference sequence). The ends were cut back, 0 bases at V and 2 bases at J, with 7 bases in the middle. The CDR3 has 15 residues. For the CDR3, the DNA is TGTGCCAGCAGTTACTCCCGGGGAAACACCGGGGAGCTGTTTTTT. This gives the protein CASSYSRGNTGELFF.

This rearrangement joins TRBV19 to TRBJ1-1; D is unresolved. The CDR3 loop spans 15 amino acids. The V gene's germline CDR1 is LNHDA and CDR2 SQIVND (reference sequence). V was pared by 1 base and J by 0 bases, with 9 bases between. The CDR3 DNA sequence: TGTGCCAGTAGTATAGGGACTGGCATGAACACTGAAGCTTTCTTT. It is translated as CASSIGTGMNTEAFF.

This chain joins TRBV6-6 and TRBJ2-1, with D maybe TRBD2 (6 bases). Trimming cost V 5 bases and J 3 bases, with 17 bases left between them. The CDR3 totals 16 residues. CDR1 and CDR2 from the germline V gene are MNHNY and SVGAGI (reference sequence). DNA for the CDR3: TGTGCCAGCAGTACCCTCGGGGGAGCCTACTACAATGAGCAGTTCTTC. This codes for CASSTLGGAYYNEQFF.

The chain carries TRBV6-2 or TRBV6-3 and TRBJ2-7; 7 nucleotides align to TRBD1. CDR3 length: 19 amino acids. The junction had 19 bases not matched to a gene; V was cut back by 0 bases and J by 5 bases. Germline CDR1 is MNHEY and CDR2 is SVGEGT. CDR3 in DNA: TGTGCCAGCAGTTACTCCGGGACAGAATTACGACTTCCACTTGACGAGCAGTACTTC. This gives the protein CASSYSGTELRLPLDEQYF.